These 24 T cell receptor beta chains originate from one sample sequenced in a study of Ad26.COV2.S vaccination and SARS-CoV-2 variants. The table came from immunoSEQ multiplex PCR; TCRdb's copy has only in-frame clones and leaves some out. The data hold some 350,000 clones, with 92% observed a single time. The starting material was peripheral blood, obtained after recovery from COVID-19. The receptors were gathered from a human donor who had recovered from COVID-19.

This CDR3 is CAAGIRTSGSHEQFF. CDR3 nucleotides: TGTGCCGCCGGGATTCGGACTAGCGGGAGCCATGAGCAGTTCTTC. The chain links TRBV6-1 to TRBJ2-1; 13 bases are a match to TRBD2. V shed 11 bases, J shed 8 bases, and the junction held 12 bases outside the gene matches. The CDR3 has 15 residues. Germline values: CDR1 MNHNS, CDR2 SASEGT.

The CDR3 DNA reads TGTGCCAGCAGTCCAGGGGGCGCGAGGGGCTACACCTTC. This gives the protein CASSPGGARGYTF. This chain connects TRBV12-3 or TRBV12-4 to TRBJ1-2; 8 bases match TRBD1. V was pared by 5 bases and J by 8 bases, with 7 bases of the junction left unmatched. The CDR3 runs 13 residues.

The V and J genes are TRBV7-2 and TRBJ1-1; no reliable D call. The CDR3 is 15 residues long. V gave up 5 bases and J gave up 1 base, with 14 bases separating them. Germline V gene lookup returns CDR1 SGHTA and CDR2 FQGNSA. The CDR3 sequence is CASSPNRGGNTEAFF. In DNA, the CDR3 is TGTGCCAGCAGCCCCAATCGGGGTGGGAACACTGAAGCTTTCTTT.

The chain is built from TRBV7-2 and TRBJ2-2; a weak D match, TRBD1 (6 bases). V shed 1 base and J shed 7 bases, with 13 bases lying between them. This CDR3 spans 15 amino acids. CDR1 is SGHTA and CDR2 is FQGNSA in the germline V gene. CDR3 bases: TGTGCCAGCAGCTTAGACGGGACAATCGACGGGGAGCTGTTTTTT. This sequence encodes CASSLDGTIDGELFF.

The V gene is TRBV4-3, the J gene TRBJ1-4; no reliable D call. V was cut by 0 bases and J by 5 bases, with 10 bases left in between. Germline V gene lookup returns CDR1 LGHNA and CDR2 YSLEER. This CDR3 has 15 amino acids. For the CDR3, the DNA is TGCGCCAGCAGCCAAGACAGAGGGTTAAATGAAAAACTGTTTTTT. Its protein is CASSQDRGLNEKLFF.

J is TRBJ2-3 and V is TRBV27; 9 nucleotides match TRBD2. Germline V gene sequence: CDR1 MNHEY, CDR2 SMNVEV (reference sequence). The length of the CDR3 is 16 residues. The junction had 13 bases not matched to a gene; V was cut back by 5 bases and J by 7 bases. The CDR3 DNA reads TGTGCCAGCAGTCCCTCCGAGCGGGGGGCCCGGAATACGCAGTATTTT. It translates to CASSPSERGARNTQYF.

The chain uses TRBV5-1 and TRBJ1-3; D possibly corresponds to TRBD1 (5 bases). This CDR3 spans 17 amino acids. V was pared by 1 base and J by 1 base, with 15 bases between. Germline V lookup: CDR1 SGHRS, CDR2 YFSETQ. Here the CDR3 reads CASSLWGSTESGNTIYF. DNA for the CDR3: TGCGCCAGCAGCTTGTGGGGGAGTACCGAGTCTGGAAACACCATATATTTT.

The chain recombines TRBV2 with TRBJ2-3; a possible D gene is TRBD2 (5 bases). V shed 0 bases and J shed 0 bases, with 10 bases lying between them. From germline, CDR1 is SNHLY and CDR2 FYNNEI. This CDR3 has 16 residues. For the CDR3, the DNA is TGTGCCAGCAGTGAAGCGGGCAGAGGGAGCACAGATACGCAGTATTTT. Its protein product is CASSEAGRGSTDTQYF.

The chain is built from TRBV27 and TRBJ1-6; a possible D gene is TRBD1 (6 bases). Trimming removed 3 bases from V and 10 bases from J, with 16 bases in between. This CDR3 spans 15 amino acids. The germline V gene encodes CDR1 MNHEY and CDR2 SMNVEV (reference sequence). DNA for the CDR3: TGTGCCAGCAGTTTGAGGGGGAGGGAAGGGTCACCCCTCCACTTT. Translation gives CASSLRGREGSPLHF.

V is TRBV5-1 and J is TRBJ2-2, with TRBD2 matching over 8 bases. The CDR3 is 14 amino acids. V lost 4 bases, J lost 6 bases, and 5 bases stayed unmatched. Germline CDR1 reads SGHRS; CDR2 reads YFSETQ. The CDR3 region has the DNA TGCGCCAGCAGCCCGACTAGCGCGGCCGGGGAGCTGTTTTTT. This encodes CASSPTSAAGELFF.

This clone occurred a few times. CDR3 nucleotides: TGTGCCAGTAGTGCAACGGACCTGGGGCAATCGAGGCGTCAGCCCCAGCATTTT. The encoded protein is CASSATDLGQSRRQPQHF. The chain couples TRBV19 to TRBJ1-5; a possible D gene is TRBD1 (5 bases). Trimming took off 5 bases at V and 6 bases at J, with 26 bases between the two ends. The germline gives CDR1 LNHDA, CDR2 SQIVND (reference sequence). This CDR3 has 18 amino acids.

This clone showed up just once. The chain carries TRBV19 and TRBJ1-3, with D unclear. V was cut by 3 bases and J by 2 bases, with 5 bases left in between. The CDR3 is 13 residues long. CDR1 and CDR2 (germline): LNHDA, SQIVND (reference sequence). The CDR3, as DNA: TGTGCCAGTAGTATTGTGGCTGGAAACACCATATATTTT. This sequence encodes CASSIVAGNTIYF.

As DNA, the CDR3 is TGTGCCAGCAATTCCGGGGGTACAGATACGCAGTATTTT. Translation: CASNSGGTDTQYF. The chain couples TRBV7-2 to TRBJ2-3, with a tentative D call TRBD2 (6 bases). V lost 7 bases to trimming and J lost 3 bases, with 11 bases between them. The CDR3 is 13 amino acids. In germline, CDR1 is SGHTA, CDR2 FQGNSA. Full variable domain (rest looked up from reference TRBV7-2 and TRBJ2-3): GAGVSQSPSNKVTEKGKDVELRCDPISGHTALYWYRQSLGQGLEFLIYFQGNSAPDKSGLPSDRFSAERTGGSVSTLTIQRTQQEDSAVYLCASNSGGTDTQYFGPGTRLTVL.

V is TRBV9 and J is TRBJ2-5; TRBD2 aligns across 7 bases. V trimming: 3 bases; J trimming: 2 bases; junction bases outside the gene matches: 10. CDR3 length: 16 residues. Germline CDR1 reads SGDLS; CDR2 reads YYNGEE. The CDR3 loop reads CASSERGGERQETQYF. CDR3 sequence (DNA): TGTGCCAGCAGCGAGCGGGGCGGGGAACGTCAAGAGACCCAGTACTTC.

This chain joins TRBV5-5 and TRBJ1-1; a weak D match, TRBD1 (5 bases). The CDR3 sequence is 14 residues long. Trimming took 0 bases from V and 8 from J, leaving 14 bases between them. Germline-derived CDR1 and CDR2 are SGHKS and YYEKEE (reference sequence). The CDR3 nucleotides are TGTGCCAGCAGCTTGGTGGGGGGTAAGGGGGAAGCTTTCTTT. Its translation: CASSLVGGKGEAFF.

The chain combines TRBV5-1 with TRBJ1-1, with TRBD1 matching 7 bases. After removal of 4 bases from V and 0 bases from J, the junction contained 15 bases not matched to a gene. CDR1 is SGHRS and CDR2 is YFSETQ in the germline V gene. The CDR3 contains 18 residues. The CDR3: CASSLPGQPRYMNTEAFF. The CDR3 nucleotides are TGCGCCAGCAGCCTTCCGGGACAGCCGCGGTATATGAACACTGAAGCTTTCTTT.

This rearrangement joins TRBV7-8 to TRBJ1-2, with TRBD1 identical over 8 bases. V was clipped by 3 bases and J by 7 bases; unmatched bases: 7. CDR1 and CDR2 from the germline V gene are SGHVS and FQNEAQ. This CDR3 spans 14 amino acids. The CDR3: CASSLGQDQGGYTF. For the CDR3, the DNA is TGTGCCAGCAGCTTGGGACAGGATCAGGGTGGCTACACCTTC. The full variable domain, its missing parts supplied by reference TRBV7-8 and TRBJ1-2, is GAGVSQSPRYKVAKRGQDVALRCDPISGHVSLFWYQQALGQGPEFLTYFQNEAQLDKSGLPSDRFFAERPEGSVSTLKIQRTQQEDSAVYLCASSLGQDQGGYTFGSGTRLTVV.

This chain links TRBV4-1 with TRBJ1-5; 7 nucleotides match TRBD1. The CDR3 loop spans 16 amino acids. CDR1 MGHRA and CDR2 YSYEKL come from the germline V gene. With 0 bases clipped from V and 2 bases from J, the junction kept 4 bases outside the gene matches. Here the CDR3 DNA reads TGCGCCAGCAGCCAAGATCTCAGGGGGGGCAATCAGCCCCAGCATTTT. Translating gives CASSQDLRGGNQPQHF.

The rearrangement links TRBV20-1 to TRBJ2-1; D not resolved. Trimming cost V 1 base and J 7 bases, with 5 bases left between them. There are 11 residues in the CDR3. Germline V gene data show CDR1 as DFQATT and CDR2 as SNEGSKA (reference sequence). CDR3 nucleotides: TGCAGTGCTAGAGTAGGGAATGAGCAGTTCTTC. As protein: CSARVGNEQFF.

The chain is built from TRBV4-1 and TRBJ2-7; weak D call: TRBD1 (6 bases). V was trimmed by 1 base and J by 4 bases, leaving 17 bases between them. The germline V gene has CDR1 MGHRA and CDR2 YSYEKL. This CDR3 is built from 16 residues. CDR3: CASSQVIWTDEYEQYF. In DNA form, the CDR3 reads TGCGCCAGCAGCCAAGTTATTTGGACAGACGAGTACGAGCAGTACTTC.

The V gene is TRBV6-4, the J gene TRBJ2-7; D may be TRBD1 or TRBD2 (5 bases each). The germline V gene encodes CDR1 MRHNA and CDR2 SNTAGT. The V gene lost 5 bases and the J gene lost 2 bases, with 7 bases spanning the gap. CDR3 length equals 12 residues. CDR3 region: CASSPGPYEQYF. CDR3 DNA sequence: TGTGCCAGCAGTCCGGGGCCCTACGAGCAGTACTTC.

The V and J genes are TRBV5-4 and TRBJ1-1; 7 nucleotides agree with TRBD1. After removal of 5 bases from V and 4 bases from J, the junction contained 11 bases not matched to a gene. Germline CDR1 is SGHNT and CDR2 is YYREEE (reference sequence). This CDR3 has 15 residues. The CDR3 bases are TGTGCCAGCAGAAAACAAATACAGGGGCTCACTGAAGCTTTCTTT. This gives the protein CASRKQIQGLTEAFF.

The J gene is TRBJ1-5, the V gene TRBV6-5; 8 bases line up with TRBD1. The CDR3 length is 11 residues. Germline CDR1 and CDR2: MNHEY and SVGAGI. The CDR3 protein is CAKGVRGLQHF. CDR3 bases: TGTGCGAAGGGGGTCAGGGGGCTCCAGCATTTT.

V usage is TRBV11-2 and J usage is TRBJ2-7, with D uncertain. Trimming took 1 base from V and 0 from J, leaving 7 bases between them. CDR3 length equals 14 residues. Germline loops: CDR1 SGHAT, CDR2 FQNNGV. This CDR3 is CASSLAGLSYEQYF. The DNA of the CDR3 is TGTGCCAGCAGCTTAGCGGGTCTCTCCTACGAGCAGTACTTC.